The clone carrying this T cell receptor (beta chain) was observed many times. The data originate from a study of CD8+CD57+ T cells in acquired aplastic anemia. Individuals selected for sequencing had exhibited CD8+CD57+ cell expansion on flow cytometry. The V end lost 5 bases, the J end lost 8 bases, and 7 bases lay between the germline ends. Germline lookup yields CDR1 SEHNR and CDR2 FQNEAQ (reference sequence). CDR3 length: 12 amino acids. Genomic DNA, the template, was used for profiling of the TCR beta VDJ and CDR3. TCRdb re-derived calls from the reads in MiXCR, one entry per CDR3 protein. This sample has just over 450,000 distinct CDR3 sequences, with approximately 33% found just once.

The V call is TRBV7-9, the J call TRBJ1-6; no clear D. This sequence was found in a human donor with aplastic anemia. The material sequenced was sorted CD4+, CD8+, or CD8+CD57+ T cells (not recorded which) from PBMCs. The CDR3 nucleotides read TGTGCCAGCAGCAAGGCCGATTCACCCCTCCACTTT. This sequence encodes CASSKADSPLHF.